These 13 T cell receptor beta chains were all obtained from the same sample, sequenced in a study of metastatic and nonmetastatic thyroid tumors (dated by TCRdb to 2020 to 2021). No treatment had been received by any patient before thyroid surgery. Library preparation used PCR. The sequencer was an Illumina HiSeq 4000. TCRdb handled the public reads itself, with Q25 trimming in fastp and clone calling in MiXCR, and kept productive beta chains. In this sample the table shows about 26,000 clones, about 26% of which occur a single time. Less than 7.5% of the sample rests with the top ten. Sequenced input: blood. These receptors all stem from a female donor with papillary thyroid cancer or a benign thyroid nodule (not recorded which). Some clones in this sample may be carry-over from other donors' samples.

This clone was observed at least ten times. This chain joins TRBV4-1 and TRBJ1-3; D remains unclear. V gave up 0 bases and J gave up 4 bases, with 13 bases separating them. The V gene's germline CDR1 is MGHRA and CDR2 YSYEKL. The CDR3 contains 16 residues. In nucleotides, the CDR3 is TGCGCCAGCAGCCAAGAAAGGAGGAGGCTCGGAAACACCATATATTTT. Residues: CASSQERRRLGNTIYF.

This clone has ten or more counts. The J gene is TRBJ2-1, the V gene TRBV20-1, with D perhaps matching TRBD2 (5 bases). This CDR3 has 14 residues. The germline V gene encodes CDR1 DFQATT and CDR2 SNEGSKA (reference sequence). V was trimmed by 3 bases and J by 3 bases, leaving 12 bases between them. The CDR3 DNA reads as TGCAGTGCTAGGCACGGGGAAGTCTACAATGAGCAGTTCTTC. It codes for CSARHGEVYNEQFF.

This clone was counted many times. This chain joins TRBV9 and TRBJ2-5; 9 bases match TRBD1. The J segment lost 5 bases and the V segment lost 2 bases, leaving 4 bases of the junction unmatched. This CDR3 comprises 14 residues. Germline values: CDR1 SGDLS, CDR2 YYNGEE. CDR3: CASSVTGGVETQYF. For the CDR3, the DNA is TGTGCCAGCAGCGTGACAGGGGGTGTGGAGACCCAGTACTTC. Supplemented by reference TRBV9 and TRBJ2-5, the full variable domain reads DSGVTQTPKHLITATGQRVTLRCSPRSGDLSVYWYQQSLDQGLQFLIQYYNGEERAKGNILERFSAQQFPDLHSELNLSSLELGDSALYFCASSVTGGVETQYFGPGTRLLVL.

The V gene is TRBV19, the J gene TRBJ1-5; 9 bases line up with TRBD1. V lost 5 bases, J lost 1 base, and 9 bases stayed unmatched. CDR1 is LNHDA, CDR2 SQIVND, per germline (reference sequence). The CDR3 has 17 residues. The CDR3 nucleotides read TGTGCCAGTAGTTTGACAGGGGGGTATACGAGCAATCAGCCCCAGCATTTT. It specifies CASSLTGGYTSNQPQHF.

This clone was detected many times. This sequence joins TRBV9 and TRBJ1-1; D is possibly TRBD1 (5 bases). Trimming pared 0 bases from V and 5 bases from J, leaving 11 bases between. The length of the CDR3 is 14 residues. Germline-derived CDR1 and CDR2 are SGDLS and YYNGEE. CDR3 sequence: CASSVDGGETEAFF. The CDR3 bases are TGTGCCAGCAGCGTAGATGGGGGGGAAACTGAAGCTTTCTTT.

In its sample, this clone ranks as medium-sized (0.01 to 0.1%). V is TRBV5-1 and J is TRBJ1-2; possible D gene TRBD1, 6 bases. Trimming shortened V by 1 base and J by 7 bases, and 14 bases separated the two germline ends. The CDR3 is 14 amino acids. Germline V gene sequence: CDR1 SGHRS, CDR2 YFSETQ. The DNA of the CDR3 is TGCGCCAGCAGCTTGCCAGGGGCGGGGAGTGGCTACACCTTC. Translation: CASSLPGAGSGYTF.

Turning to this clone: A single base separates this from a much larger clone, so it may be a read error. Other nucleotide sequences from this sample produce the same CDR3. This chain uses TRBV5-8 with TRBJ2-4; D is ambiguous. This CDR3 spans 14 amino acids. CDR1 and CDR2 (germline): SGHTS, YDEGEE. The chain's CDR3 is CASSYQKGKNIQYF. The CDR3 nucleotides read TGTGCCAGCAGCTACCAAAAGGGAAAAAACATTCAGTATTTC.

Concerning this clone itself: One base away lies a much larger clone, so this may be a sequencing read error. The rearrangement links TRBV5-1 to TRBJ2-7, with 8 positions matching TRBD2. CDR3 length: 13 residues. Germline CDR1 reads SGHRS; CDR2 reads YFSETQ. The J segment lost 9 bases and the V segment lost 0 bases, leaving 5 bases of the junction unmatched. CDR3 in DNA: TGCGCCAGCAGCTTGGGGACTAGCAACGGGCAGTACTTC. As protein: CASSLGTSNGQYF. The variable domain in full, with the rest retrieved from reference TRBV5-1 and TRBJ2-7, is KAGVTQTPRYLIKTRGQQVTLSCSPISGHRSVSWYQQTPGQGLQFLFEYFSETQRNKGNFPGRFSGRQFSNSRSEMNVSTLELGDSALYLCASSLGTSNGQYFGPGTRLTVT.

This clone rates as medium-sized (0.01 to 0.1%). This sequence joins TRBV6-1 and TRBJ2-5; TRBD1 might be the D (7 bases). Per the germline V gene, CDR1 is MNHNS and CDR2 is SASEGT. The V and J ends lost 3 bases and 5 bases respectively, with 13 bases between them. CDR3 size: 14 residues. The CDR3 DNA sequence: TGTGCCAGCAGTGACAGGGGGGCAGGGGAGACCCAGTACTTC. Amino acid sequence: CASSDRGAGETQYF.

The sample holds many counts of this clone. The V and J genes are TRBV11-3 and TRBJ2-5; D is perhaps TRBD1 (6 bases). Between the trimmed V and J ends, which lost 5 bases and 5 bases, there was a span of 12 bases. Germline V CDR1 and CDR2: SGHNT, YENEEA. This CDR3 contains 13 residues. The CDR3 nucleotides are TGTGCCAGCAGCCAAGGGGGTATGGAGACCCAGTACTTC. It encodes CASSQGGMETQYF.

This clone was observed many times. CDR3 sequence (DNA): TGTGCCAGCAGCTTGAGGAGGGATGAAAAACTGTTTTTT. Protein sequence: CASSLRRDEKLFF. The V and J genes are TRBV5-4 and TRBJ1-4, with D unresolved. The CDR3 extends over 13 amino acids. Trimming removed 1 base from V and 6 bases from J, with 7 bases in between. Germline lookup yields CDR1 SGHNT and CDR2 YYREEE (reference sequence).

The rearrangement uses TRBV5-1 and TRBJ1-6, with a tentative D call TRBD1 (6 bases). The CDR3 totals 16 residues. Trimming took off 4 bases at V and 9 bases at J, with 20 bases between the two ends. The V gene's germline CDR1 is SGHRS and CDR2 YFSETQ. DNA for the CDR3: TGCGCCAGCAGCGCTGGCACCAGGGGCGCGACTTCACCCCTCCACTTT. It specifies CASSAGTRGATSPLHF. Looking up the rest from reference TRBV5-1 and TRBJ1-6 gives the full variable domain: KAGVTQTPRYLIKTRGQQVTLSCSPISGHRSVSWYQQTPGQGLQFLFEYFSETQRNKGNFPGRFSGRQFSNSRSEMNVSTLELGDSALYLCASSAGTRGATSPLHFGNGTRLTVT.

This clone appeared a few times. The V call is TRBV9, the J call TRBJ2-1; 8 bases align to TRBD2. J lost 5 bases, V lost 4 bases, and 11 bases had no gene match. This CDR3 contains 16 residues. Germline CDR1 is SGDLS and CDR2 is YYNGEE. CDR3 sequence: CASSSRTSTIHNEQFF. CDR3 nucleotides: TGTGCCAGCAGCTCTAGGACTAGCACCATTCACAATGAGCAGTTCTTC.